These 18 T cell receptor beta chains came from one sample sequenced in a study of T cells in Graves' hyperthyroidism and ophthalmopathy. The source material, RNA transcripts, was used to amplify TCR beta CDR3 regions. When the TCR CDR3 underwent first-round RT-PCR, the HTBI primer set was used. TCRdb called the multiplex PCR reads again in MiXCR, with one record for every CDR3 protein. The table shows around 600,000 distinct CDR3 sequences, with about 45% occurring only once. Material: peripheral blood or thyroid tissue (not recorded which). The receptor source for this set is an adult man with Graves' disease, either hyperthyroidism or ophthalmopathy (not recorded which).

In its sample, this clonotype was seen once. The J gene is TRBJ2-6, the V gene TRBV19, with a tentative D call TRBD2 (5 bases). CDR3 length: 15 residues. V dropped 1 base and J dropped 1 base, with 5 bases sitting between them. Germline CDR1 and CDR2: LNHDA and SQIVND (reference sequence). The CDR3 reads CASSIAGSGANVLTF. The CDR3 DNA reads as TGTGCCAGTAGTATAGCGGGGTCTGGGGCCAACGTCCTGACTTTC.

As to this clonotype: Its ends do not fully match the called genes, so a read error is possible. V and J are TRBV10-3 and TRBJ1-5, with D tentatively TRBD1 (5 bases). CDR3 length: 14 amino acids. The germline V gene has CDR1 ENHRY and CDR2 SYGVKD. The CDR3 loop reads CATSDIGTDQPQHF. The DNA of the CDR3 is TGTGCCACCAGTGACATCGGGACGGATCAGCCCCAGCATTTT.

As for this clonotype: A read error may explain this, as a much larger clone is one base away. The J gene is TRBJ1-4, the V gene TRBV2; D is unresolved. Trimming stripped 4 bases from V and 7 bases from J, with 10 bases between. CDR3 size: 13 residues. CDR1 is SNHLY, CDR2 FYNNEI, per germline. The CDR3: CASSGLTGEKLFF. The CDR3, as DNA: TGTGCCAGCAGTGGATTAACGGGTGAAAAACTGTTTTTT.

This chain links TRBV6-5 with TRBJ2-7; D possibly corresponds to TRBD2 (6 bases). Germline V gene lookup returns CDR1 MNHEY and CDR2 SVGAGI. The CDR3 runs to 13 residues. The V end was cut by 0 bases, the J end by 4 bases, with 7 bases between. The CDR3 reads CASSYSEGYEQYF. In DNA, the CDR3 is TGTGCCAGCAGTTACTCGGAGGGATACGAGCAGTACTTC.

This clonotype occurred once. V gene TRBV25-1 combines with J gene TRBJ1-1, with D unresolved. CDR3 length equals 13 residues. Trimming removed 4 bases at V and 6 bases at J, with 12 bases between. Germline CDR1 and CDR2: MGHDK and SYGVNS. The CDR3 coding sequence is TGTGCCAGCAGTGCAGGTTTGGGCGCTGAAGCTTTCTTT. Encoded protein: CASSAGLGAEAFF.

The chain has TRBV10-3 and TRBJ1-4, with no clear D. Trimming took 10 bases from V and 0 from J, leaving 9 bases between them. Germline CDR1 and CDR2: ENHRY and SYGVKD. The CDR3 extends over 13 amino acids. In DNA form, the CDR3 reads TGTGCCACCTCAGAGGCAACTAATGAAAAACTGTTTTTT. Encoded protein: CATSEATNEKLFF.

The rearrangement uses TRBV6-2 or TRBV6-3 and TRBJ1-3, with 8 bases fitting TRBD1. The V segment lost 8 bases and the J segment 0 bases; nucleotides outside the gene matches: 6. The CDR3 is made up of 15 amino acids. CDR1 is MNHEY and CDR2 is SVGEGT in the germline V gene. This CDR3 is CASGWGQASGNTIYF. In DNA form, the CDR3 reads TGTGCCAGCGGCTGGGGACAGGCCTCTGGAAACACCATATATTTT.

This clonotype was detected many times. The chain couples TRBV20-1 to TRBJ2-5; possibly TRBD1 or TRBD2 for D (5 bases each). V was cut by 3 bases and J by 4 bases, with 18 bases left in between. Germline V CDR1 and CDR2: DFQATT, SNEGSKA (reference sequence). CDR3 length: 15 residues. CDR3 bases: TGCAGTGCTAGCCGTTTGTATCAGGGAGCAGAGACCCAGTACTTC. Its translation: CSASRLYQGAETQYF.

This clonotype was observed at least ten times. V usage is TRBV7-8 and J usage is TRBJ1-1; 7 positions match TRBD1. The germline V gene has CDR1 SGHVS and CDR2 FQNEAQ. V was clipped by 5 bases and J by 6 bases; unmatched bases: 6. The CDR3 is 13 amino acids. CDR3: CASSLLDRAEAFF. In nucleotides, the CDR3 is TGTGCCAGCAGCCTTCTTGACAGGGCTGAAGCTTTCTTT.

Turning to this clonotype: At one boundary the junction diverges from the germline segment, which might be a read error. The chain is built from TRBV2 and TRBJ2-7; possibly TRBD1 or TRBD2 for D (5 bases each). The CDR3 is 15 amino acids. Germline CDR1 and CDR2: SNHLY and FYNNEI. The CDR3 spells CASSEWGTKIYEQYF. The CDR3 bases are TGCGCCAGCAGTGAATGGGGGACGAAGATCTACGAGCAGTACTTC.

CDR3 nucleotide sequence: TGTGCCAGCAGGCCTAAAAGACAGGGGGGGGATGGCTACACCTTC. It encodes CASRPKRQGGDGYTF. The chain links TRBV7-2 to TRBJ1-2, with 9 bases that match TRBD1. The CDR3 is 15 residues long. The J segment lost 6 bases and the V segment lost 6 bases, leaving 11 bases of the junction unmatched. CDR1 SGHTA and CDR2 FQGNSA come from the germline V gene.

In regard to this clonotype: This may be a read error: a much more frequent sequence differs by one nucleotide. The chain is built from TRBV10-3 and TRBJ2-7; 9 bases align to TRBD1. Germline lookup yields CDR1 ENHRY and CDR2 SYGVKD. The CDR3 sequence is 15 residues long. The CDR3 DNA is TGTGCCATCAGTCCCGGGACAGGGTCAAACTACAAGCAGTACTTC. It yields the protein CAISPGTGSNYKQYF.

With regard to this clonotype: A single base separates this from a much larger clone, so it may be a read error. The CDR3 protein is CATRGDRGDEKLFF. CDR3 in DNA: TGTGCCACCAGGGGGGACAGGGGAGATGAAAAACTGTTTTTT. This sequence joins TRBV2 and TRBJ1-4; TRBD1 matches at 10 bases. Germline CDR1 and CDR2: SNHLY and FYNNEI. The CDR3 consists of 14 residues. J gave up 6 bases and V 10 bases, and 8 bases lay outside the gene matches.

The V and J genes are TRBV25-1 and TRBJ1-6, with 11 bases fitting TRBD1. The germline gives CDR1 MGHDK, CDR2 SYGVNS. After removal of 6 bases from V and 9 bases from J, the junction contained 13 bases not matched to a gene. The length of the CDR3 is 17 residues. The CDR3 here is CASRPGTGGFAGSPLHF. For the CDR3, the DNA is TGTGCCAGCAGGCCCGGGACAGGGGGGTTTGCTGGTTCACCCCTCCACTTT. Filled out from reference TRBV25-1 and TRBJ1-6, the complete variable domain reads EADIYQTPRYLVIGTGKKITLECSQTMGHDKMYWYQQDPGMELHLIHYSYGVNSTEKGDLSSESTVSRIRTEHFPLTLESARPSHTSQYLCASRPGTGGFAGSPLHFGNGTRLTVT.

In its sample, this clonotype was seen a few times. The V gene is TRBV7-9, the J gene TRBJ1-2; 7 bases are shared with TRBD1. Losses at the gene ends were 0 bases for V and 6 bases for J; bases not matched to a gene: 7. Germline-derived CDR1 and CDR2 are SEHNR and FQNEAQ (reference sequence). CDR3 length: 15 residues. The CDR3 region has the DNA TGTGCCAGCAGCTTAGCGGGACAGAGTTTGCATGGCTACACCTTC. As protein: CASSLAGQSLHGYTF.

This clonotype was seen many times. The chain carries TRBV6-5 and TRBJ1-6; TRBD1 aligns across 9 bases. The V gene's germline CDR1 is MNHEY and CDR2 SVGAGI. Germline trimming cut 7 bases from V and 10 bases from J; bases unmatched to any gene: 11. The CDR3 is 15 amino acids. The CDR3 spells CASTSAGQGLSPLHF. The CDR3, as DNA: TGTGCCAGCACGTCGGCGGGACAGGGACTATCACCCCTCCACTTT.

This sequence joins TRBV10-3 and TRBJ2-7, with 7 bases lining up with TRBD2. The germline gives CDR1 ENHRY, CDR2 SYGVKD. The CDR3 consists of 15 residues. Germline trimming cut 3 bases from V and 2 bases from J; bases unmatched to any gene: 7. The CDR3 DNA sequence: TGTGCCATCAGTGACCCCAATGGGGGGGCCTACGAGCAGTACTTC. Translated, it gives CAISDPNGGAYEQYF.

To note about this clonotype: An end of the junction differs from the germline gene, which may be a read error. The chain's CDR3 is CASSGGMPQETQYF. DNA of the CDR3: TGTGCCAGCAGTGGGGGGATGCCCCAAGAGACCCAGTACTTC. The chain couples TRBV10-3 to TRBJ2-5; tentatively, D is TRBD2 (6 bases). The germline V gene encodes CDR1 ENHRY and CDR2 SYGVKD. The CDR3 is made up of 14 amino acids.